This T cell receptor beta chain was profiled in a study of CD8+CD57+ T cells in acquired aplastic anemia. Study as a whole: Recorded DNA amounts for sorted CD4+ and CD8+ cells had an average of approximately 3 ug. Healthy donor sequencing depth: some 10 million CD4+, about 12 million CD8+ reads.

There are 15 residues in the CDR3. V shed 4 bases, J shed 2 bases, and the junction held 8 bases outside the gene matches. From germline, CDR1 is ENHRY and CDR2 SYGVKD. Profiles of TCR beta VDJ and CDR3 were generated from a genomic DNA template. TCRdb reanalysed the reads using MiXCR and keeps one entry per CDR3 protein. The sample yields about 110,000 distinct CDR3 sequences, 50% to 65% seen once. The sample holds a few counts of this clonotype. The source of this sequence is a human donor in good health, serving as a control. Material for sequencing was sorted CD4+, CD8+, or CD8+CD57+ T cells (not recorded which) from PBMCs. The chain combines TRBV10-3 with TRBJ2-7; 7 bases map to TRBD1. The CDR3 DNA follows: TGTGCCATCAGTGTTACGGGGACAGCTACCTACGAGCAGTACTTC. Its translation is CAISVTGTATYEQYF.